What follows is one T cell receptor beta chain and its context. Indicated treatment: about 20 received Ad26.COV2.S at low or high dose, single or two shots; 5 received placebo; per-sample allocation not given. The samples date from day 63 after the first vaccine or placebo injection. Germline trimming cut 3 bases from V and 5 bases from J; bases unmatched to any gene: 4. The germline V gene has CDR1 MGHRA and CDR2 YSYEKL. The CDR3 runs to 15 residues. These data come from a study of Ad26.COV2.S vaccination and SARS-CoV-2 variants. Study context: Administration of Ad26.COV2.S was intramuscular, either once or twice 56 days apart.

TCRdb's copy holds only in-frame clones and misses some; the assay was immunoSEQ multiplex PCR. The table shows about 350,000 clones, with approximately 86% occurring only once. Specimen: peripheral blood, collected in a trial of Ad26.COV2.S vaccine versus placebo. The chain recombines TRBV4-1 with TRBJ2-1; TRBD2 matches at 10 bases. The receptor comes from a person between 18 and 59 years old who received the Ad26.COV2.S COVID-19 vaccine or a placebo. CDR3 in DNA: TGCGCCAGCAGCCATACTAGCGGGGCCAACAATGAGCAGTTCTTC. It translates to CASSHTSGANNEQFF.